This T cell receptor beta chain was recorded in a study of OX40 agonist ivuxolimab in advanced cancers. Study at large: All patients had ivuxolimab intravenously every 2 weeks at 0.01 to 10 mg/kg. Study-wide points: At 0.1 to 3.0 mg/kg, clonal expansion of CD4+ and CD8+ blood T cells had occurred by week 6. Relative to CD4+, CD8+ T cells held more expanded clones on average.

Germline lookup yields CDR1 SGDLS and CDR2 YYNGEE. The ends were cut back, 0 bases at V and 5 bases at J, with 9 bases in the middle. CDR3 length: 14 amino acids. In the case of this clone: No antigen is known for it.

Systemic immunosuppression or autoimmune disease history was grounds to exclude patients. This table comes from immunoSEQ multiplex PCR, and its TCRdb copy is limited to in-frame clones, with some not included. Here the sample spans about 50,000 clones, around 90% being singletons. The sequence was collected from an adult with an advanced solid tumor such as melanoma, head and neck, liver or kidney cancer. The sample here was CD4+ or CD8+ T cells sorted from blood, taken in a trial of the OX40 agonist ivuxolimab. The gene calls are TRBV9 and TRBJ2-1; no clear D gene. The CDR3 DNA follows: TGTGCCAGCAGCGTAGGGCAGAGCAACAATGAGCAGTTCTTC. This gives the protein CASSVGQSNNEQFF.